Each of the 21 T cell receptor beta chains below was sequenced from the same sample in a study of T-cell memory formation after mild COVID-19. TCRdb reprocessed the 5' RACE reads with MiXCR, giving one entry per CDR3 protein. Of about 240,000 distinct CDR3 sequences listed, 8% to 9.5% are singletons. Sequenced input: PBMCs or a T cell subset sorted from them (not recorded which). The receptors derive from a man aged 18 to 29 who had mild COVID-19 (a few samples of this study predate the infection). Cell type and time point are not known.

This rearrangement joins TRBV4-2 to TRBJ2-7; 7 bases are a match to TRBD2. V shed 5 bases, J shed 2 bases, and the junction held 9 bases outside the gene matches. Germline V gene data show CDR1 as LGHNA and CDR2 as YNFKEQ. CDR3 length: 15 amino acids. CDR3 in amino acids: CASSGGSGVTYEQYF. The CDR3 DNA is TGTGCCAGCAGCGGGGGGAGCGGGGTTACCTACGAGCAGTACTTC.

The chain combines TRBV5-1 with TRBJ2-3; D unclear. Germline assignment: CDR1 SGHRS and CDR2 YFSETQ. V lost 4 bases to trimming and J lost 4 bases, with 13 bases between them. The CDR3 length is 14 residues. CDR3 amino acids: CASSRTLVPDTQYF. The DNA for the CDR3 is TGCGCCAGCAGCCGAACGTTAGTCCCAGATACGCAGTATTTT.

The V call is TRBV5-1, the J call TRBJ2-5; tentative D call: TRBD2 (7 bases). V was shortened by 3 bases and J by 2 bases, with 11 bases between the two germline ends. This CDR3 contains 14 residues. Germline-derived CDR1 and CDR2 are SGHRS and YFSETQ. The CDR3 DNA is TGCGCCAGCAGCTCGGAGGGGGGGCAAGAGACCCAGTACTTC. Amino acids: CASSSEGGQETQYF.

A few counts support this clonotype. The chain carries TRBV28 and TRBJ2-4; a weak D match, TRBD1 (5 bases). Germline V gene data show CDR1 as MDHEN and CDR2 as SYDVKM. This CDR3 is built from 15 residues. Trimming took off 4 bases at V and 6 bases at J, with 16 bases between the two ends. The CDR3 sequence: CASSWGGRARNIQYF. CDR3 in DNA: TGTGCCAGCAGTTGGGGCGGCAGGGCGAGAAACATTCAGTACTTC.

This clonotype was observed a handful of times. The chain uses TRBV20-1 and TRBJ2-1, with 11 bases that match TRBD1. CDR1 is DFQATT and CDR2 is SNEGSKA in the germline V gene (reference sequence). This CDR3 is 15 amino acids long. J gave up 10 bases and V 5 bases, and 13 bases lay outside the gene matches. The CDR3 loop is CSAPTGTGGNMEQFF. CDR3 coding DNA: TGCAGTGCTCCAACCGGGACAGGGGGTAATATGGAGCAGTTCTTC.

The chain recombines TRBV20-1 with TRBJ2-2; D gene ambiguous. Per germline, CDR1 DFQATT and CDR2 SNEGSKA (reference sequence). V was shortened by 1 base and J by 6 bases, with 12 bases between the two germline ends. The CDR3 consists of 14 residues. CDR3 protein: CSARGPATSGELFF. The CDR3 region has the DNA TGCAGTGCTAGAGGGCCGGCTACCTCCGGGGAGCTGTTTTTT.

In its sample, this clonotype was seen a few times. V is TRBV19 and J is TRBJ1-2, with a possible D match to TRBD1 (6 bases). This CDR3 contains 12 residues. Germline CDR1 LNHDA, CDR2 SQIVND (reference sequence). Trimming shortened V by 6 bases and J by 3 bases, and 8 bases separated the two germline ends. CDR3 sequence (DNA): TGTGCCAGTAGACCAGGGGACTATGGCTACACCTTC. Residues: CASRPGDYGYTF.

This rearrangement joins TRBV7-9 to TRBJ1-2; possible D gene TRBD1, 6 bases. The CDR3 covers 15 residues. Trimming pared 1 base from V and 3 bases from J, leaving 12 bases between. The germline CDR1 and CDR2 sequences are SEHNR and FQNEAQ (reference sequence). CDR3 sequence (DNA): TGTGCCAGCAGCTTAGATGGAGGGGGTGACTATGGCTACACCTTC. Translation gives CASSLDGGGDYGYTF. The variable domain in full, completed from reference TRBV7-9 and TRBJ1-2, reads DTGVSQNPRHKITKRGQNVTFRCDPISEHNRLYWYRQTLGQGPEFLTYFQNEAQLEKSRLLSDRFSAERPKGSFSTLEIQRTEQGDSAMYLCASSLDGGGDYGYTFGSGTRLTVV.

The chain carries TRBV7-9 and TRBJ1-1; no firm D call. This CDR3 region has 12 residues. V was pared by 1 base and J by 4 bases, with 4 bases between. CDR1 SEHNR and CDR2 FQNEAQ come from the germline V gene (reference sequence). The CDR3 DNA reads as TGTGCCAGCAGCTTAGTTGTCACTGAAGCTTTCTTT. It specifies CASSLVVTEAFF.

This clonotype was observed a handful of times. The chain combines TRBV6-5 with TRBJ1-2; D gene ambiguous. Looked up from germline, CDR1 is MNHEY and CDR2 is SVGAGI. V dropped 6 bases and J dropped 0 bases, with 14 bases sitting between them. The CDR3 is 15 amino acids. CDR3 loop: CASSPPIGANYGYTF. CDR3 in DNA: TGTGCCAGCAGCCCTCCGATCGGAGCTAACTATGGCTACACCTTC.

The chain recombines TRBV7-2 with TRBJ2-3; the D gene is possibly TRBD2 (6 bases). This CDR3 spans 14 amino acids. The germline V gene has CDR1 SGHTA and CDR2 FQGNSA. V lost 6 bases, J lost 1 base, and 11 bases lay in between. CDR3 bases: TGTGCCAGCAGTCGGAGGGAGGGCACAGATACGCAGTATTTT. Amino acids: CASSRREGTDTQYF.

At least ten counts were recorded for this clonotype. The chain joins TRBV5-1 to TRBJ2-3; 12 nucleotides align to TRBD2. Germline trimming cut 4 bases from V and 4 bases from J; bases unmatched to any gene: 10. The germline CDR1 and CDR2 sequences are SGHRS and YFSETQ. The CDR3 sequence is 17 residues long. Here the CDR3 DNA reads TGCGCCAGCAGCAGACTCTCTAGCGGGGGGGCGGCAGATACGCAGTATTTT. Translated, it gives CASSRLSSGGAADTQYF.

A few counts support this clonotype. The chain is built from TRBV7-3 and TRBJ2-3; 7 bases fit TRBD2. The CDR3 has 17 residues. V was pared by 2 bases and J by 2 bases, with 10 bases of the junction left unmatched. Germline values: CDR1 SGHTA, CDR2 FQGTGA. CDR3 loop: CASSLVSSGESTDTQYF. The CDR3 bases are TGTGCCAGCAGCTTAGTGTCTAGCGGAGAATCCACAGATACGCAGTATTTT.

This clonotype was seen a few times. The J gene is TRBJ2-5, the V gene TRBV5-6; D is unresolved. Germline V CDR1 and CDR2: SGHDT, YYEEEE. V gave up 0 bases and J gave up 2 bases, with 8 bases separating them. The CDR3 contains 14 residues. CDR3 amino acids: CASSLGFRQETQYF. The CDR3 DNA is TGTGCCAGCAGCTTGGGGTTCAGACAAGAGACCCAGTACTTC.

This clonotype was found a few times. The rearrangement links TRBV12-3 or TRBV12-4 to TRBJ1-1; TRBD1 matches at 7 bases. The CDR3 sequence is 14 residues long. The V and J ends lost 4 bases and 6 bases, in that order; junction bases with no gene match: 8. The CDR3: CASSSTGDWAEAFF. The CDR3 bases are TGTGCCAGCAGTTCAACAGGGGACTGGGCTGAAGCTTTCTTT.

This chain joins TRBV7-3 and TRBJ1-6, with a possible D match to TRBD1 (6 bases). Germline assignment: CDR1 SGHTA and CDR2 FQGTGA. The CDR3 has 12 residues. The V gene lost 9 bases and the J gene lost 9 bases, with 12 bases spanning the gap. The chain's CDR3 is CASGTLGSPLHF. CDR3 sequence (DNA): TGTGCCAGTGGGACATTGGGTTCACCCCTCCACTTT.

This CDR3 is CASRRLGLDTQYF. The CDR3 DNA sequence: TGTGCCAGCAGACGGCTAGGGTTAGATACGCAGTATTTT. The chain recombines TRBV6-6 with TRBJ2-3; D unclear. The germline V gene has CDR1 MNHNY and CDR2 SVGAGI (reference sequence). This CDR3 region has 13 residues. Trimming pared 6 bases from V and 5 bases from J, leaving 12 bases between.

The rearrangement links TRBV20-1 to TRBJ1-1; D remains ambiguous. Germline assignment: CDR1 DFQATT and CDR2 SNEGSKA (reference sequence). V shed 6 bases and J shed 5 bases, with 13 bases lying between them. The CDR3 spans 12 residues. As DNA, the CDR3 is TGCAGTGCGCGGGCCCCGGTAACTGAAGCTTTCTTT. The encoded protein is CSARAPVTEAFF.

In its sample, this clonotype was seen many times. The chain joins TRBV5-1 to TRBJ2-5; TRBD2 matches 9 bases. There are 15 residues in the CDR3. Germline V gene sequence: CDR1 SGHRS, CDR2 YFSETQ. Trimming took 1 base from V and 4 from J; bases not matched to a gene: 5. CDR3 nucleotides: TGCGCCAGCAGCTTGAGTCTAGCGGGGTCAGAGACCCAGTACTTC. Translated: CASSLSLAGSETQYF.

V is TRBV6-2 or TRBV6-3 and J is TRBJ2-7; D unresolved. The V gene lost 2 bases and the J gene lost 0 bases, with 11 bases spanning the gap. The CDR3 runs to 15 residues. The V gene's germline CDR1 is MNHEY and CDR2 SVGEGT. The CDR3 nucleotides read TGTGCCAGCAGTTACGTGGGCTCCGGCTCCTACGAGCAGTACTTC. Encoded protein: CASSYVGSGSYEQYF.

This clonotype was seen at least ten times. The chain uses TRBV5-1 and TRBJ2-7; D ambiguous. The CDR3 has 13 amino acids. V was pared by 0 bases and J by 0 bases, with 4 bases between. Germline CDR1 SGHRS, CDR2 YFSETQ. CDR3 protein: CASSLGSSYEQYF. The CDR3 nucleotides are TGCGCCAGCAGCTTGGGCAGCTCCTACGAGCAGTACTTC.